This T cell receptor (beta chain) appears in the sequencing data of a study of T cell changes during pregnancy in multiple sclerosis. Assay: immunoSEQ multiplex PCR; the TCRdb copy retains only in-frame clones and omits some. The sample gives tens of thousands of clones, approximately 92% of which show up once; about 0.7% is in the top ten. The germline V gene encodes CDR1 SGHRS and CDR2 YFSETQ. This CDR3 comprises 14 residues. With V trimmed by 7 bases and J by 3 bases, 4 bases remained unmatched. V usage is TRBV5-1 and J usage is TRBJ2-2; 9 bases match TRBD1. This receptor was identified in a female donor with multiple sclerosis, enrolled in a pregnancy study. The sequences come from CD4+ T cells from peripheral blood mononuclear cells, collected in the third trimester of pregnancy. CDR3 sequence (DNA): TGCGCCAGCGGGACAGGGTCGGACACCGGGGAGCTGTTTTTT. This codes for CASGTGSDTGELFF.